These T cell receptor beta chains were read from a single sample in a study of technical replicates of blood from several donors. Clones were sequenced by immunoSEQ multiplex PCR, and TCRdb holds only the in-frame ones, with some missing. The profile shows 100,000 or so clones, nearly 96% of them singletons. The sequenced sample was T cells isolated from PBMCs. The receptor set was obtained from a human donor in good health. Both conserved end residues are part of each CDR3. A D gene is named only where the DNA matches it firmly. Not all rows give a size; the values are once, few, many and, for expanded clones, a class.

clone size	J gene	V gene	CDR3 length	D gene	CDR3 DNA	CDR3 protein
NA	TRBJ1-1	TRBV28	13	NA	TGTGCCAGCAGGCGGGGAGTGAACACTGAAGCTTTCTTT	CASRRGVNTEAFF
NA	TRBJ2-3	TRBV27	15	TRBD1	TGTGCCAGCAGCCGACAGGGCATAGTCACAGATACGCAGTATTTT	CASSRQGIVTDTQYF
NA	TRBJ2-7	TRBV4-2	14	NA	TGTGCCAGCAGCCAAGCCAGGTCCTCCTACGAGCAGTACTTC	CASSQARSSYEQYF
NA	TRBJ1-3	TRBV7-9	17	NA	TGTGCCAGCAGCTTAGGGGGCACTCGGCACTCTGGAAACACCATATATTTT	CASSLGGTRHSGNTIYF
NA	TRBJ2-3	TRBV10-3	17	TRBD2	TGTGCCACCACTCCCTCCGGGCTAGCGGGAGGCCCAGATACGCAGTATTTT	CATTPSGLAGGPDTQYF
NA	TRBJ2-1	TRBV4-1	16	TRBD1	TGCGCCAGCAGCTTTCGGACAGGCCTTCTGTACAATGAGCAGTTCTTC	CASSFRTGLLYNEQFF
NA	TRBJ1-3	TRBV6-1	13	TRBD1	TGTGCCAGCAGTGAGGGACAGGGGAGCACCATATATTTT	CASSEGQGSTIYF
NA	TRBJ2-1	TRBV5-8	17	TRBD2	TGTGCCAGCAGCTTGTTCTTGACTAGCGGGAGGGGGAATGAGCAGTTCTTC	CASSLFLTSGRGNEQFF
NA	TRBJ2-3	TRBV28	15	TRBD2	TGTGCCAGCAGTACCCCAGCGGGGAGCACAGATACGCAGTATTTT	CASSTPAGSTDTQYF
NA	TRBJ1-1	TRBV19	17	NA	TGTGCCAGTAGTACCCGGCCGGCAGGCGAATTGGGCACTGAAGCTTTCTTT	CASSTRPAGELGTEAFF
NA	TRBJ2-1	TRBV11-2	16	TRBD2	TGTGCCAGCAGACCCCTCCTAGCGGGAGTAATTAATGAGCAGTTCTTC	CASRPLLAGVINEQFF
NA	TRBJ2-1	TRBV5-1	15	TRBD2	TGCGCCAGCAGCTTTCTAGCGGGGGGGGACAATGAGCAGTTCTTC	CASSFLAGGDNEQFF
NA	TRBJ2-2	TRBV11-3	14	NA	TGTGCCAGCAGCTTATCTCGGGTTACCGGGGAGCTGTTTTTT	CASSLSRVTGELFF
NA	TRBJ2-7	TRBV5-1	15	TRBD1	TGCGCCAGCAGCCTACTGTCGACAGGGGACTACGAGCAGTACTTC	CASSLLSTGDYEQYF
once	TRBJ1-1	TRBV19	11	NA	TGTGCCAGTATCACTAACACTGAAGCTTTCTTT	CASITNTEAFF
NA	TRBJ1-4	TRBV6-1	14	TRBD1	TGTGCCAGCAGGAGGGACAGTCTTAATGAAAAACTGTTTTTT	CASRRDSLNEKLFF
NA	TRBJ2-5	TRBV18	16	NA	TGTGCCAGCACGGAAGGTTCTGCGACAGGAAGAGAGACCCAGTACTTC	CASTEGSATGRETQYF
NA	TRBJ2-2	TRBV15	15	TRBD2	TGTGCCACCAGCAGATTGGCGGGGGAGTCCGGGGAGCTGTTTTTT	CATSRLAGESGELFF
NA	TRBJ2-7	TRBV27	13	TRBD2	TGTGCCAGCGGGACTAGGCTAGCGGGCGAGCAGTACTTC	CASGTRLAGEQYF
NA	TRBJ1-2	TRBV27	16	TRBD1	TGTGCCAGCAGTCCACACCCGGACAGGACCGTCTATGGCTACACCTTC	CASSPHPDRTVYGYTF
NA	TRBJ2-7	TRBV4-2	15	TRBD2	TGTGCCAGCAGCCAGGGACTAGCGGGAGCCTACGAGCAGTACTTC	CASSQGLAGAYEQYF
NA	TRBJ2-7	TRBV27	15	TRBD1	TGTGCCAGCAGTTTATCGGGACAGGGCTTCTACGAGCAGTACTTC	CASSLSGQGFYEQYF
NA	TRBJ2-3	TRBV5-4	17	TRBD2	TGTGCCAGCAGCTTGCAGTCTGGCGGGGGGTCGGCAGATACGCAGTATTTT	CASSLQSGGGSADTQYF
NA	TRBJ1-1	TRBV15	14	NA	TGTGCCACCAGCAGAGGGACAGCTAACACTGAAGCTTTCTTT	CATSRGTANTEAFF
NA	TRBJ2-2	TRBV6-6	13	TRBD2	TGTGCCGGGAGGGCGGGAGACACCGGGGAGCTGTTTTTT	CAGRAGDTGELFF
NA	TRBJ1-6	TRBV29-1	13	NA	TGCAGCGTCACGACGGGGTATAATTCACCCCTCCACTTT	CSVTTGYNSPLHF
NA	TRBJ2-7	TRBV5-6	15	NA	TGTGCCAGCAGCTTTGGGTCGGGAGCCCCCTACGAGCAGTACTTC	CASSFGSGAPYEQYF
NA	TRBJ1-2	TRBV19	12	NA	TGTGCCAGTACCGATACAGGGTTTGGCTACACCTTC	CASTDTGFGYTF
NA	TRBJ1-4	TRBV5-6	16	TRBD1	TGTGCCAGCAGCATCGGGACAGCCGACGCGGGTGAAAAACTGTTTTTT	CASSIGTADAGEKLFF
NA	TRBJ2-7	TRBV18	14	TRBD1	TGTGCCAGCTCCCTCGGACAGGGGGCCTACGAGCAGTACTTC	CASSLGQGAYEQYF
once	TRBJ1-1	TRBV29-1	20	NA	TGCAGCGTTCGTATGACAGTGTTCCAAAGTGAGGTCGGGACTAACACTGAAGCTTTCTTT	CSVRMTVFQSEVGTNTEAFF
NA	TRBJ2-2	TRBV11-3	18	TRBD2	TGTGCCATTCTCTTGCGGGGCGGGGGGCTTACGAACACCGGGGAGCTGTTTTTT	CAILLRGGGLTNTGELFF
NA	TRBJ2-3	TRBV4-1	19	TRBD2	TGCGCCAGCAGCCTGAAGCAGACTAGCGGGGGCCCTCTTACAGATACGCAGTATTTT	CASSLKQTSGGPLTDTQYF
NA	TRBJ2-1	TRBV6-1	11	NA	TGTGCCAGCGGGGCTTGGAATGAGCAGTTCTTC	CASGAWNEQFF
NA	TRBJ1-2	TRBV19	13	NA	TGTGCCAGTAGTCCGAGGCTTTCCTATGGCTACACCTTC	CASSPRLSYGYTF
NA	TRBJ2-3	TRBV6-5	16	TRBD1	TGTGCCAGCAGTTACTCAGCAGGGGGTAGCGCAGATACGCAGTATTTT	CASSYSAGGSADTQYF
NA	TRBJ2-7	TRBV6-1	12	NA	TGTGCCAGCAGTGAATCAGGCTTTGGGCAGTACTTC	CASSESGFGQYF
NA	TRBJ2-2	TRBV7-9	13	NA	TGTGCCAGCAGCTTGTACGGGACCGGGGAGCTGTTTTTT	CASSLYGTGELFF
NA	TRBJ1-4	TRBV28	14	TRBD1	TGTGCCAGCAAACAGGGGGCGCTTTGGGAAAAACTGTTTTTT	CASKQGALWEKLFF
NA	TRBJ2-7	TRBV4-2	20	TRBD1	TGTGCCAGCAGCCAAGATTGGATAGGGACAGGGGGACCCCTGGCCTACGAGCAGTACTTC	CASSQDWIGTGGPLAYEQYF
NA	TRBJ2-7	TRBV2	14	TRBD1	TGTGCCAGCAGCGGGACAGCCCTCGGCTACGAGCAGTACTTC	CASSGTALGYEQYF